Below, 17 T cell receptor beta chains from the same sample are listed, as sequenced in a study of cytomegalovirus exposure and HLA in healthy donors. The study ran its PCR with 60 Vbeta and 13 Jbeta primers. The data were produced by immunoSEQ multiplex PCR, yet TCRdb's version contains in-frame clones alone and is incomplete. The table lists under 200,000 clones, approximately 78% of them singletons. The sample was PBMCs. These receptor sequences come from a woman aged 18 to 35 in good health and CMV-seronegative.

The chain is built from TRBV7-9 and TRBJ1-3; no clear D. The CDR3 sequence is 15 residues long. Germline V gene lookup returns CDR1 SEHNR and CDR2 FQNEAQ (reference sequence). The V end lost 3 bases, the J end lost 2 bases, and 11 bases lay between the germline ends. The CDR3 DNA is TGTGCCAGCAGCTTCCGGAGTCTTACTGGAAACACCATATATTTT. Its translation: CASSFRSLTGNTIYF.

This CDR3 is CASSLVMTEAFF. In DNA form, the CDR3 reads TGTGCCAGCAGCTTGGTTATGACTGAAGCTTTCTTT. The chain links TRBV5-5 to TRBJ1-1; D is ambiguous. Looked up from germline, CDR1 is SGHKS and CDR2 is YYEKEE (reference sequence). Trimming cost V 0 bases and J 5 bases, with 5 bases left between them. The CDR3 spans 12 residues.

The chain couples TRBV28 to TRBJ2-2; TRBD2 is a possible D gene (6 bases). CDR1 is MDHEN and CDR2 is SYDVKM in the germline V gene. The V and J ends lost 2 bases and 5 bases respectively, with 12 bases between them. This CDR3 comprises 15 residues. The CDR3 region has the DNA TGTGCCAGCAGTTTAAGTAGCGGAGGGACCGGGGAGCTGTTTTTT. Residues: CASSLSSGGTGELFF.

The V call is TRBV7-2, the J call TRBJ2-7; D not resolved. V lost 2 bases and J lost 3, with 14 bases in between. Germline V lookup: CDR1 SGHTA, CDR2 FQGNSA. This CDR3 has 15 residues. CDR3 residues: CASSLWAGRNYEQYF. The CDR3 nucleotides are TGTGCCAGCAGCTTATGGGCCGGTCGAAACTACGAGCAGTACTTC. The full variable domain, its missing parts supplied by reference TRBV7-2 and TRBJ2-7, is GAGVSQSPSNKVTEKGKDVELRCDPISGHTALYWYRQSLGQGLEFLIYFQGNSAPDKSGLPSDRFSAERTGGSVSTLTIQRTQQEDSAVYLCASSLWAGRNYEQYFGPGTRLTVT.

The V call is TRBV5-1, the J call TRBJ2-5; D is perhaps TRBD2 (6 bases). The J call may be incorrect, as the DNA end agrees better with TRBJ2-7. The CDR3 sequence is 16 residues long. The germline V gene encodes CDR1 SGHRS and CDR2 YFSETQ. The CDR3 region is CASSYRSGQGGYEQYF. Here the CDR3 DNA reads TGCGCCAGCAGCTATAGAAGCGGGCAGGGTGGGTACGAGCAGTACTTC.

This chain uses TRBV2 with TRBJ2-1; unclear D gene. Between the trimmed V and J ends, which lost 0 bases and 9 bases, there was a span of 12 bases. CDR3 length: 14 residues. Looked up from germline, CDR1 is SNHLY and CDR2 is FYNNEI. CDR3 sequence: CASSEAGSTGEQFF. The CDR3 DNA sequence: TGTGCCAGCAGTGAAGCCGGGTCCACGGGTGAGCAGTTCTTC.

The chain links TRBV15 to TRBJ1-1, with D maybe TRBD1 (6 bases). With 1 base removed from V and 6 bases from J, the gap between germline ends came to 15 bases. Per the germline V gene, CDR1 is LNHNV and CDR2 is YYDKDF (reference sequence). There are 15 residues in the CDR3. The CDR3 nucleotides read TGTGCCACCAGCAGAGCCGGTGGACAGATCGCTGAAGCTTTCTTT. Its protein is CATSRAGGQIAEAFF.

The V and J genes are TRBV6-5 and TRBJ1-1; 7 bases fit TRBD1. CDR3 length: 15 residues. V gave up 7 bases and J gave up 4 bases; unmatched junction bases: 12. Germline loops: CDR1 MNHEY, CDR2 SVGAGI. The CDR3 is CASTESGGRITEAFF. In nucleotides, the CDR3 is TGTGCCAGCACGGAGTCAGGGGGTAGGATCACTGAAGCTTTCTTT.

The V and J genes are TRBV5-1 and TRBJ2-1; no clear D gene. V dropped 6 bases and J dropped 4 bases, with 8 bases sitting between them. The CDR3 is made up of 12 amino acids. CDR1 SGHRS and CDR2 YFSETQ come from the germline V gene. The CDR3 sequence is CASIRDYNEQFF. The CDR3 bases are TGCGCCAGCATTAGAGATTACAATGAGCAGTTCTTC.

The gene calls are TRBV5-6 and TRBJ1-1, with a possible D match to TRBD1 (5 bases). This CDR3 comprises 16 residues. Germline V gene sequence: CDR1 SGHDT, CDR2 YYEEEE. With 0 bases removed from V and 1 base from J, the gap between germline ends came to 13 bases. In DNA, the CDR3 is TGTGCCAGCAGCTTGGTGGATGCAGGGCCGAACACTGAAGCTTTCTTT. Amino acid sequence: CASSLVDAGPNTEAFF.

V is TRBV6-6 and J is TRBJ1-2; 9 bases match TRBD1. The CDR3 has 16 residues. Germline loops: CDR1 MNHNY, CDR2 SVGAGI (reference sequence). J gave up 0 bases and V 3 bases, and 5 bases lay outside the gene matches. CDR3 sequence (DNA): TGTGCCAGCAGTTATAAGGGGACAGGGACTAACTATGGCTACACCTTC. It encodes CASSYKGTGTNYGYTF.

The chain uses TRBV11-2 and TRBJ2-3; D might be TRBD2 (6 bases). The V gene lost 3 bases and the J gene lost 0 bases, with 13 bases spanning the gap. The germline gives CDR1 SGHAT, CDR2 FQNNGV. The CDR3 sequence is 16 residues long. The CDR3 DNA reads TGTGCCAGCAGCTTCGGGGCGGGAACTAGCACAGATACGCAGTATTTT. It translates to CASSFGAGTSTDTQYF.

The V call is TRBV7-9, the J call TRBJ1-1, with 7 nucleotides matching TRBD1. The CDR3 runs to 19 residues. Looked up from germline, CDR1 is SEHNR and CDR2 is FQNEAQ (reference sequence). V trimming: 0 bases; J trimming: 0 bases; junction bases outside the gene matches: 13. CDR3 residues: CASSLAARFDDRVNTEAFF. As DNA, the CDR3 is TGTGCCAGCAGCTTAGCGGCCCGCTTTGACGACAGGGTGAACACTGAAGCTTTCTTT. The full variable domain, rest sourced from reference TRBV7-9 and TRBJ1-1, is DTGVSQNPRHKITKRGQNVTFRCDPISEHNRLYWYRQTLGQGPEFLTYFQNEAQLEKSRLLSDRFSAERPKGSFSTLEIQRTEQGDSAMYLCASSLAARFDDRVNTEAFFGQGTRLTVV.

This rearrangement joins TRBV25-1 to TRBJ2-1, with 9 bases that match TRBD2. This CDR3 comprises 17 residues. With V trimmed by 1 base and J by 1 base, 5 bases remained unmatched. CDR1 is MGHDK and CDR2 is SYGVNS in the germline V gene. The CDR3 reads CASSESWTSASYNEQFF. CDR3 nucleotide sequence: TGTGCCAGCAGTGAATCCTGGACTAGCGCATCCTACAATGAGCAGTTCTTC.

The V and J genes are TRBV7-8 and TRBJ1-2; perhaps TRBD1 as D (5 bases). This CDR3 has 15 amino acids. The V end lost 5 bases, the J end lost 8 bases, and 21 bases lay between the germline ends. Looked up from germline, CDR1 is SGHVS and CDR2 is FQNEAQ. The CDR3 sequence: CASSAKTPAGHGYTF. The CDR3 DNA reads TGTGCCAGCAGCGCTAAAACTCCGGCAGGGCACGGCTACACCTTC.

V and J are TRBV5-5 and TRBJ1-1, with 8 bases identical to TRBD1. The CDR3 runs 16 residues. The V segment lost 0 bases and the J segment 6 bases; nucleotides outside the gene matches: 10. Germline CDR1 and CDR2: SGHKS and YYEKEE (reference sequence). The CDR3 DNA sequence: TGTGCCAGCAGCTTGGCCTCGGACAGGGTAGGTCCTGAAGCTTTCTTT. It translates to CASSLASDRVGPEAFF. Looking up the rest from reference TRBV5-5 and TRBJ1-1 gives the full variable domain: DAGVTQSPTHLIKTRGQQVTLRCSPISGHKSVSWYQQVLGQGPQFIFQYYEKEERGRGNFPDRFSARQFPNYSSELNVNALLLGDSALYLCASSLASDRVGPEAFFGQGTRLTVV.

This clone was seen only a few times. This rearrangement joins TRBV7-6 to TRBJ2-7; 12 bases align to TRBD2. J gave up 4 bases and V 0 bases, and 1 base lay outside the gene matches. This CDR3 is built from 15 residues. CDR1 SGHVS and CDR2 FNYEAQ come from the germline V gene. The CDR3 protein is CASSLAGTSGYEQYF. In DNA, the CDR3 is TGTGCCAGCAGCTTAGCCGGGACTAGCGGGTACGAGCAGTACTTC.